This TCR beta chain was recorded in a study of tumor and adjacent non-tumor tissue in lung cancer. On the study more broadly: There were roughly 11 adenocarcinoma, a couple of squamous cell carcinoma and 1 small cell lung cancer cases.

Regarding the study as a whole: Compared with tumor, normal lung showed significantly lower TCR diversity.

With V trimmed by 5 bases and J by 5 bases, 4 bases remained unmatched. Germline lookup yields CDR1 MGHDK and CDR2 SYGVNS. The length of the CDR3 is 13 residues. The template was RNA from unsorted bulk tissue. Three rounds of nested PCR, following a modified ARM-PCR protocol, produced the TCRbeta library. TCRdb used MiXCR to reprocess the multiplex PCR reads, holding one entry per CDR3 protein. The sample records about 93,000 distinct CDR3 sequences, just over 65% being singletons. This clonotype was detected many times. Antigen: not known. The sequencing sample was made of lung tumor tissue. This sequence joins TRBV25-1 and TRBJ2-3; TRBD1 aligns across 7 bases. The receptor comes from a man aged 60 to 69 with non-small cell lung cancer. The CDR3 region is CASSKTGVDTQYF. The CDR3 bases are TGTGCCAGCAGTAAAACAGGGGTAGATACGCAGTATTTT.